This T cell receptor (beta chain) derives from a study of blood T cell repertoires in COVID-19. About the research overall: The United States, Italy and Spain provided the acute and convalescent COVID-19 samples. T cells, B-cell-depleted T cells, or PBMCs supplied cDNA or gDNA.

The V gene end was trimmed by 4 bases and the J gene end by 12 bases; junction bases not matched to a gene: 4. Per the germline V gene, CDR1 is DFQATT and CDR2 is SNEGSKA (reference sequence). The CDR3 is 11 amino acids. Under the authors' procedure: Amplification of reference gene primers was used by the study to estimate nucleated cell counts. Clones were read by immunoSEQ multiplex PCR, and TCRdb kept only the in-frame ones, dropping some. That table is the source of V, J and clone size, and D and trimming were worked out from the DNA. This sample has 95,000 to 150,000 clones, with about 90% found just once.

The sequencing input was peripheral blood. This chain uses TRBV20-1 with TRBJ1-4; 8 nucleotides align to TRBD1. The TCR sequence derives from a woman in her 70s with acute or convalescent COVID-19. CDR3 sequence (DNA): TGCAGTGCTAAGGACAGGGATCAACTGTTTTTT. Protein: CSAKDRDQLFF.